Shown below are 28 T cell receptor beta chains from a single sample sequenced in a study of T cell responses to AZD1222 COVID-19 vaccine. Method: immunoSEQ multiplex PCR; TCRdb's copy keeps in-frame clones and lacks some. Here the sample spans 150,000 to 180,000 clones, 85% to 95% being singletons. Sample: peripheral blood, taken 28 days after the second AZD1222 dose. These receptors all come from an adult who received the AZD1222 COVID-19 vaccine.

CDR3 protein: CASSLRATANYGYTF. Here the CDR3 DNA reads TGTGCCAGCAGCTTGAGGGCGACCGCGAACTATGGCTACACCTTC. The chain is built from TRBV5-5 and TRBJ1-2, with D unclear. Trimming left V 1 base short and J 2 bases short, with 12 bases between. The CDR3 runs to 15 residues. Germline assignment: CDR1 SGHKS and CDR2 YYEKEE (reference sequence).

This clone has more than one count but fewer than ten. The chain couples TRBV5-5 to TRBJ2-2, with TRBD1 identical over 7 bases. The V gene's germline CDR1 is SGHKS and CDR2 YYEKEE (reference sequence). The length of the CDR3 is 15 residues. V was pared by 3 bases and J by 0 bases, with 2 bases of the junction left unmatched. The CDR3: CASSSRGSNTGELFF. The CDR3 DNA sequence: TGTGCCAGCAGCTCCAGGGGGTCGAACACCGGGGAGCTGTTTTTT.

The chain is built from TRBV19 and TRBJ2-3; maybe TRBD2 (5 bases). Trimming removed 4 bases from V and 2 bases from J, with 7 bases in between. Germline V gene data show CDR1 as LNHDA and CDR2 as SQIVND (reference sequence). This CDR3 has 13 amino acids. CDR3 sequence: CASSSRDTDTQYF. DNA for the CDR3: TGTGCCAGTAGTAGTCGGGACACAGATACGCAGTATTTT.

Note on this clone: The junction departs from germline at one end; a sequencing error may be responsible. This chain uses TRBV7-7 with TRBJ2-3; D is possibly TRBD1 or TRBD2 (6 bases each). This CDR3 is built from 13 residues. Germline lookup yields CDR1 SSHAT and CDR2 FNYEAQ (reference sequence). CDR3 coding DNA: TGTGCTAGCAGCTTAGGGGGGACAGATACGCAGTATTTT. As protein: CASSLGGTDTQYF.

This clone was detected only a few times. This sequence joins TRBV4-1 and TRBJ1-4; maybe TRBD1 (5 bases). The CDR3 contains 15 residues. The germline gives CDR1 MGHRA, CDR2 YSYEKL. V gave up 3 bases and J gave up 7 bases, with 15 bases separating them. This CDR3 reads CASSQVGGSSEKLFF. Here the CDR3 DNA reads TGCGCCAGCAGCCAGGTGGGGGGAAGCTCTGAAAAACTGTTTTTT.

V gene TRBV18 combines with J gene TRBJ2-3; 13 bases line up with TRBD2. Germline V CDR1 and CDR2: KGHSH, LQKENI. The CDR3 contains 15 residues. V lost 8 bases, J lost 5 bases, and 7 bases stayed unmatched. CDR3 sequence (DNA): TGTGCCAGCATCAGACTAGCGGGAGGCCTAGATACGCAGTATTTT. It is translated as CASIRLAGGLDTQYF.

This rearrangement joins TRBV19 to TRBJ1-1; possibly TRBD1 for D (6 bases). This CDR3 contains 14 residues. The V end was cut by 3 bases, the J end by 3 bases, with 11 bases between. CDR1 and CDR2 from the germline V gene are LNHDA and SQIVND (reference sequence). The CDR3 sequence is CASSMGGGDTEAFF. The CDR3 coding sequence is TGTGCCAGTAGTATGGGGGGGGGCGACACTGAAGCTTTCTTT. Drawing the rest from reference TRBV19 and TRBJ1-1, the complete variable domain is DGGITQSPKYLFRKEGQNVTLSCEQNLNHDAMYWYRQDPGQGLRLIYYSQIVNDFQKGDIAEGYSVSREKKESFPLTVTSAQKNPTAFYLCASSMGGGDTEAFFGQGTRLTVV.

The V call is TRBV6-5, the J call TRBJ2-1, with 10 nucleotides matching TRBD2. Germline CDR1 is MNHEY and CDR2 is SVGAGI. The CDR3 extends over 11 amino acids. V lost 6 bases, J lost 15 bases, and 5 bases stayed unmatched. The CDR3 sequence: CASRERGGLFF. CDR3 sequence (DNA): TGTGCCAGCAGGGAGCGGGGGGGCCTGTTCTTC.

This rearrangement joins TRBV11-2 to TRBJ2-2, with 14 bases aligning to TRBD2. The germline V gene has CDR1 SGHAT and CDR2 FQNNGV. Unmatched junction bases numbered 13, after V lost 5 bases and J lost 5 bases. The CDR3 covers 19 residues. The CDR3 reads CASSTRLAGGPGGTGELFF. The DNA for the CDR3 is TGTGCCAGCAGCACGCGACTAGCGGGAGGGCCTGGGGGGACCGGGGAGCTGTTTTTT. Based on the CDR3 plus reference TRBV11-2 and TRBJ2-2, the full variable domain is EAGVAQSPRYKIIEKRQSVAFWCNPISGHATLYWYQQILGQGPKLLIQFQNNGVVDDSQLPKDRFSAERLKGVDSTLKIQPAKLEDSAVYLCASSTRLAGGPGGTGELFFGEGSRLTVL.

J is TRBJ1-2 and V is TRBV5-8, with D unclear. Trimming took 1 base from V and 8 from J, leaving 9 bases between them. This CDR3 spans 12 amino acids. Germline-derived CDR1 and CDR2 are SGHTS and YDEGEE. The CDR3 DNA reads TGTGCCAGCAGCTTGTTTTGGGGAGGCTACACCTTC. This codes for CASSLFWGGYTF.

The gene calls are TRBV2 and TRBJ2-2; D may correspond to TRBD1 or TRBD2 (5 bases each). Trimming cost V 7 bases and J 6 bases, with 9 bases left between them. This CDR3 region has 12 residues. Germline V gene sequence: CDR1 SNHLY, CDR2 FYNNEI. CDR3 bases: TGTGCCAGCACCGGGGCCGCCGGGGAGCTGTTTTTT. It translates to CASTGAAGELFF.

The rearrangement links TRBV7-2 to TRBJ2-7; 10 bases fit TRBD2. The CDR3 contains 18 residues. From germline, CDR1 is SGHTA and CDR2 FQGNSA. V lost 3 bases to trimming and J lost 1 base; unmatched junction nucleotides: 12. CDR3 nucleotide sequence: TGTGCCAGCAGCTTGACACTAGCGGGAAGGGTGAGGTCCTACGAGCAGTACTTC. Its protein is CASSLTLAGRVRSYEQYF.

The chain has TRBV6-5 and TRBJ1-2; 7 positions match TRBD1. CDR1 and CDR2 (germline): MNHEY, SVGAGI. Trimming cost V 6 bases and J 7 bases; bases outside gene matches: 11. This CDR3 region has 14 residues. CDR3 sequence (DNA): TGTGCCAGCAGGATGACAGGGATTCGGGTTGGCTACACCTTC. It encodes CASRMTGIRVGYTF.

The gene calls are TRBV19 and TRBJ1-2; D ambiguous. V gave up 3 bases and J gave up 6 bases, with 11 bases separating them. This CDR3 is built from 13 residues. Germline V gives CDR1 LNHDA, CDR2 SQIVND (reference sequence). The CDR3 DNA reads TGTGCCAGTAGTATGAGGCGGGCCGATGGCTACACCTTC. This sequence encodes CASSMRRADGYTF.

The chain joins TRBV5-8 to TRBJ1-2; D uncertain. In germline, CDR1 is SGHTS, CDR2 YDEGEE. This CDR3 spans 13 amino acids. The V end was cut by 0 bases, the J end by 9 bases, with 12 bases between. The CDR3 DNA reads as TGTGCCAGCAGCTTGGAGGACTACGATCGCTACACCTTC. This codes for CASSLEDYDRYTF.

Here the CDR3 reads CASSLGRVNEQFF. The CDR3 DNA follows: TGTGCCAGCAGTTTAGGCAGGGTTAATGAGCAGTTCTTC. The chain employs TRBV12-3 or TRBV12-4 and TRBJ2-1; D is perhaps TRBD1 (5 bases). This CDR3 is 13 amino acids long. The germline V and J ends were trimmed by 1 base and 7 bases, with 8 bases remaining between them.

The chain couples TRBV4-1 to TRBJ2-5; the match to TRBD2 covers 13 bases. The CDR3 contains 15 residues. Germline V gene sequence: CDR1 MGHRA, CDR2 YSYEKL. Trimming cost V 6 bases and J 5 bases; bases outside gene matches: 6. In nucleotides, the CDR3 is TGCGCCAGCAGACTCACGACTAGCGGGAGGGAGACCCAGTACTTC. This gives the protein CASRLTTSGRETQYF.

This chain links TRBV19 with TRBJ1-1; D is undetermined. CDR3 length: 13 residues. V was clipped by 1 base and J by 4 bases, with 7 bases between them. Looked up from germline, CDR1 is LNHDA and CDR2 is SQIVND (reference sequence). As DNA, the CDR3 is TGTGCCAGTAGTATAGGGGCTTCCACTGAAGCTTTCTTT. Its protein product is CASSIGASTEAFF.

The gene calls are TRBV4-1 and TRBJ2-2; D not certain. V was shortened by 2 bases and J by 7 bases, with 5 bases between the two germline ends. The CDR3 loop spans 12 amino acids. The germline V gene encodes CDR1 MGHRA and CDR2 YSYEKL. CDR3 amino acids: CASSQPGGELFF. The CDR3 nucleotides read TGCGCCAGCAGCCAACCCGGCGGGGAGCTGTTTTTT.

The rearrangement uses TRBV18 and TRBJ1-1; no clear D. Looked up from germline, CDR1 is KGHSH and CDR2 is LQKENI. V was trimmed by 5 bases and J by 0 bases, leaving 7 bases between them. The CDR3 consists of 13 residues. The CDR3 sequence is CASSGDLNTEAFF. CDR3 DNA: TGTGCCAGCTCAGGGGATCTGAACACTGAAGCTTTCTTT.

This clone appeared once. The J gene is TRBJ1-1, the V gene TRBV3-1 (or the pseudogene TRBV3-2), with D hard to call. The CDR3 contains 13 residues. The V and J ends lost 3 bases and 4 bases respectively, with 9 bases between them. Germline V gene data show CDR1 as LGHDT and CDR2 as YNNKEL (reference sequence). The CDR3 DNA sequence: TGTGCCAGCAGCCACGGCAGTTTCACTGAAGCTTTCTTT. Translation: CASSHGSFTEAFF.

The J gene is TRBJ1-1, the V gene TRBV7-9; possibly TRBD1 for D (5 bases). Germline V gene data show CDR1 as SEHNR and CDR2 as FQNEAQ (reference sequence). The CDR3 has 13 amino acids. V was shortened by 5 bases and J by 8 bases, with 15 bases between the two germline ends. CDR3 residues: CASSPTGKVEAFF. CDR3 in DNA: TGTGCCAGCAGCCCAACAGGAAAGGTCGAAGCTTTCTTT. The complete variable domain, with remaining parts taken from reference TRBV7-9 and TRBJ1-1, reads DTGVSQNPRHKITKRGQNVTFRCDPISEHNRLYWYRQTLGQGPEFLTYFQNEAQLEKSRLLSDRFSAERPKGSFSTLEIQRTEQGDSAMYLCASSPTGKVEAFFGQGTRLTVV.

CDR3 nucleotide sequence: TGTGCCAGCAGCTTAAACAGGGCGAAGTGGGGCTACACCTTC. This gives the protein CASSLNRAKWGYTF. The chain has TRBV11-2 and TRBJ1-2; weak D call: TRBD1 (6 bases). Germline V gene data show CDR1 as SGHAT and CDR2 as FQNNGV. CDR3 size: 14 residues. V lost 2 bases and J lost 8, with 15 bases in between.

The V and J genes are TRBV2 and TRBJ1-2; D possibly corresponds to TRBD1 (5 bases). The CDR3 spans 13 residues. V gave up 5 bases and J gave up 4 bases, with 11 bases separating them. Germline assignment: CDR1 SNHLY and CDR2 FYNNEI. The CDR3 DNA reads TGTGCCAGCAGTTTGACAGTCCTCTATGGCTACACCTTC. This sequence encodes CASSLTVLYGYTF.

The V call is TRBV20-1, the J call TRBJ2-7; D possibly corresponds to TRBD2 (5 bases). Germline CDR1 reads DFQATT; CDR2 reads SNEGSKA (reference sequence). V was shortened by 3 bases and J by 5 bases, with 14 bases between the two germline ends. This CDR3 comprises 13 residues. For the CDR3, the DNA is TGCAGTGCTAGTTTGACCATCGGGGACGAGCAGTACTTC. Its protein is CSASLTIGDEQYF.

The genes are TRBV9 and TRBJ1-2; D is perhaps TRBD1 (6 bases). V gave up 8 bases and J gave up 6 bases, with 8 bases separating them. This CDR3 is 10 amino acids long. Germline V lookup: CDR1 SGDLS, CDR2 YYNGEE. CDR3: CARNRDGYTF. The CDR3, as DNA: TGTGCCAGGAACAGGGATGGCTACACCTTC.

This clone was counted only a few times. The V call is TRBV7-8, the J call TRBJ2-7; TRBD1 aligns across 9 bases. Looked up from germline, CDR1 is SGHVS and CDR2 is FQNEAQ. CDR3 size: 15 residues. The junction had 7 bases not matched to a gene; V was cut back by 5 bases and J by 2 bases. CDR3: CASSQPGQGTYEQYF. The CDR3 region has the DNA TGTGCCAGCAGCCAACCGGGACAGGGCACCTACGAGCAGTACTTC.

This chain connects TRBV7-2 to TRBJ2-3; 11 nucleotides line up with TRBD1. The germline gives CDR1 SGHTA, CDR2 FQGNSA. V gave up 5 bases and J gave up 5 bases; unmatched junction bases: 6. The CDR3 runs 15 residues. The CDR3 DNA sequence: TGTGCCAGCAGCGGACAGGGGGCGCATGGAGATACGCAGTATTTT. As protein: CASSGQGAHGDTQYF.